What follows are 19 T cell receptor beta chains derived from one specimen sequenced in a study of regulatory T cells in long-lasting Graves disease. Building of the TCR beta libraries involved iRepertoire HTBI primers and Arm-PCR of CDR3 regions. TCRdb independently ran MiXCR on the multiplex PCR reads; one entry per CDR3 protein. This sample has around 330,000 distinct CDR3 sequences, with approximately 20% found just once. As to time point: newly diagnosed GD, antithyroid drugs for less than 3 months. Isolated PBMC RNA provided the starting material for the TCR library. The source was peripheral blood mononuclear cells (PBMCs), collected at new diagnosis, from a patient treated with antithyroid drugs. All receptors come from a female donor with Graves disease.

In regard to this clonotype: A far larger clone is one nucleotide away, so this likely arose from a read error. The conserved final phenylalanine or tryptophan is absent from the CDR3, which likely points to a read error. The chain recombines TRBV11-3 with TRBJ1-4, with no clear D. This CDR3 has 15 residues. Germline V gene lookup returns CDR1 SGHNT and CDR2 YENEEA. Trimming pared 1 base from V and 5 bases from J, leaving 11 bases between. CDR3 sequence reads: CASSLGLTLNEKLFL. The CDR3 bases are TGTGCCAGCAGCTTAGGTCTTACGCTGAATGAAAAACTGTTTCTT.

There are many counts of this clonotype. The chain links TRBV30 to TRBJ1-1; D possibly corresponds to TRBD1 (5 bases). This CDR3 has 14 residues. Germline values: CDR1 GTSNPN, CDR2 SVGIG (reference sequence). Trimming took 3 bases from V and 3 from J, leaving 14 bases between them. CDR3 in DNA: TGTGCCTGGAGCTCGTTCCGGGGGGACACTGAAGCTTTCTTT. This gives the protein CAWSSFRGDTEAFF.

The J gene is TRBJ2-1, the V gene TRBV7-9; a weak D match, TRBD2 (6 bases). The CDR3 totals 18 residues. V shed 5 bases and J shed 8 bases, with 28 bases lying between them. Per germline, CDR1 SEHNR and CDR2 FQNEAQ (reference sequence). CDR3 sequence reads: CASSPFAGLNPNRHEQFF. The CDR3, as DNA: TGTGCCAGCAGCCCCTTTGCGGGACTGAATCCGAACCGGCATGAGCAGTTCTTC.

As for this clonotype: This may be a read error: a much more frequent sequence differs by one nucleotide. Without the conserved terminal phenylalanine or tryptophan, this CDR3 likely stems from a read error. The chain links TRBV5-6 to TRBJ2-3, with TRBD1 identical over 7 bases. The CDR3 consists of 15 residues. J lost 2 bases, V lost 3 bases, and 6 bases had no gene match. The germline V gene encodes CDR1 SGHDT and CDR2 YYEEEE. CDR3 protein: CASSSTGQTTDTQYS. CDR3 coding DNA: TGTGCCAGCAGCTCTACGGGACAGACCACAGATACGCAGTATTCT.

As for this clonotype: A much larger clone is a single base away; this may be a read error. The J gene is TRBJ2-1, the V gene TRBV7-9, with D tentatively TRBD2 (6 bases). CDR1 and CDR2 from the germline V gene are SEHNR and FQNEAQ (reference sequence). The length of the CDR3 is 16 residues. CDR3 DNA: TGTGCCAGCAGCTTTGTTCACGGGGGATCCTACAATGGGCAGTTCTTC. Translated: CASSFVHGGSYNGQFF.

This clonotype was counted once. The gene calls are TRBV11-2 and TRBJ2-1, with 12 bases aligning to TRBD1. Germline V CDR1 and CDR2: SGHAT, FQNNGV. Losses at the gene ends were 1 base for V and 8 bases for J; bases not matched to a gene: 9. The CDR3 length is 17 residues. DNA for the CDR3: TGTGCCAGCAGCTTAGCCCTCGGGACAGGGGGCGGATATGAGCAGTTCTTC. This sequence encodes CASSLALGTGGGYEQFF.

This clonotype came up many times. The chain combines TRBV24-1 with TRBJ1-2; maybe TRBD1 (6 bases). Germline V gene sequence: CDR1 KGHDR, CDR2 SFDVKD. V was pared by 3 bases and J by 5 bases, with 15 bases between. CDR3 size: 15 residues. CDR3 nucleotides: TGTGCCACCAGTGATGAGAGGACAGCGGATTATGGCTACACCTTC. As protein: CATSDERTADYGYTF.

There are a few counts of this clonotype. The chain recombines TRBV6-4 with TRBJ1-1, with a tentative D call TRBD1 (5 bases). This CDR3 is built from 13 residues. Germline V lookup: CDR1 MRHNA, CDR2 SNTAGT. The V gene lost 6 bases and the J gene lost 1 base, with 9 bases spanning the gap. CDR3 nucleotide sequence: TGTGCCAGCAGCAAGACAGCGAACACTGAAGCTTTCTTT. Protein sequence: CASSKTANTEAFF.

A note on this clonotype: A much larger clone is a single base away; this may be a read error. The chain is built from TRBV27 and TRBJ2-1; D is uncertain. The V gene's germline CDR1 is MNHEY and CDR2 SMNVEV (reference sequence). This CDR3 contains 13 residues. V lost 6 bases and J 10 bases, leaving 16 bases between the germline ends. CDR3 residues: CASRAPVGYEQFF. The CDR3, as DNA: TGTGCCAGCAGGGCACCAGTGGGTTACGAGCAGTTCTTC.

This clonotype was seen only a few times. The V gene is TRBV28, the J gene TRBJ2-7; D is ambiguous. There are 13 residues in the CDR3. V dropped 2 bases and J dropped 7 bases, with 12 bases sitting between them. The germline V gene encodes CDR1 MDHEN and CDR2 SYDVKM. The CDR3 coding sequence is TGTGCCAGCAGTTTAATGATGATGGGGGAGCAGTACTTC. This codes for CASSLMMMGEQYF.

This clonotype was counted at least ten times. The chain links TRBV19 to TRBJ2-7, with 9 bases fitting TRBD2. The CDR3 is made up of 16 amino acids. V was pared by 0 bases and J by 5 bases, with 8 bases of the junction left unmatched. The germline V gene encodes CDR1 LNHDA and CDR2 SQIVND (reference sequence). CDR3 protein: CASSIDSGGLANEQYF. The CDR3 DNA follows: TGTGCCAGTAGTATAGATTCCGGGGGACTAGCAAACGAGCAGTACTTC.

On this clonotype: This probably arose from a read error, given a far larger clone one base away. V gene TRBV6-1 combines with J gene TRBJ2-1, with 15 bases matching TRBD2. J was trimmed by 10 bases and V by 7 bases; bases with no gene match: 11. The CDR3 length is 16 residues. Germline-derived CDR1 and CDR2 are MNHNS and SASEGT. The DNA of the CDR3 is TGTGCCAGCACCACAGGACTAGCGGGAGGGCCACGCGAGCAGTTCTTC. Its protein product is CASTTGLAGGPREQFF.

The sample holds many counts of this clonotype. The chain has TRBV28 and TRBJ2-7, with D perhaps TRBD2 (6 bases). The CDR3 is made up of 16 amino acids. V was clipped by 2 bases and J by 2 bases, with 16 bases between them. Germline values: CDR1 MDHEN, CDR2 SYDVKM. CDR3 in amino acids: CASSLGQWGGTYEQYF. The CDR3 bases are TGTGCCAGCAGTTTAGGGCAATGGGGCGGGACCTACGAGCAGTACTTC.

This clonotype came up many times. The V gene is TRBV11-2, the J gene TRBJ1-1; TRBD1 aligns across 8 bases. V gave up 0 bases and J gave up 1 base; unmatched junction bases: 1. Germline V CDR1 and CDR2: SGHAT, FQNNGV. The CDR3 is 15 amino acids. This CDR3 is CASSLDTGGNTEAFF. Here the CDR3 DNA reads TGTGCCAGCAGCTTAGACACAGGGGGGAACACTGAAGCTTTCTTT.

This clonotype was counted many times. J is TRBJ1-1 and V is TRBV6-1; tentative D call: TRBD1 (5 bases). The CDR3 runs 14 residues. The V and J ends lost 5 bases and 0 bases respectively, with 10 bases between them. Germline values: CDR1 MNHNS, CDR2 SASEGT. The CDR3 nucleotides are TGTGCCAGCAGTCCAGGGCCTTTGAACACTGAAGCTTTCTTT. Translated, it gives CASSPGPLNTEAFF.

This clonotype was found many times. V gene TRBV6-1 combines with J gene TRBJ1-3; D is unresolved. The ends were cut back, 6 bases at V and 0 bases at J, with 18 bases in the middle. The germline V gene has CDR1 MNHNS and CDR2 SASEGT. The CDR3 totals 17 residues. The CDR3 protein is CASSPLTPGGSGNTIYF. In nucleotides, the CDR3 is TGTGCCAGCAGCCCACTGACCCCGGGAGGCTCTGGAAACACCATATATTTT.

In its sample, this clonotype was seen a few times. The chain is built from TRBV6-5 and TRBJ1-2; 7 positions agree with TRBD1. Per the germline V gene, CDR1 is MNHEY and CDR2 is SVGAGI. The CDR3 loop spans 15 amino acids. J was trimmed by 2 bases and V by 2 bases; bases with no gene match: 5. DNA of the CDR3: TGTGCCAGCAGTTACGACGTACAGGGGAACTATGGCTACACCTTC. Translating it yields CASSYDVQGNYGYTF.

DNA of the CDR3: TGCGCCAGCAGTGCCCGGACTAGAGCCTTATCGGGAGAGACCCAGTACTTC. It encodes CASSARTRALSGETQYF. This rearrangement joins TRBV10-2 to TRBJ2-5; 7 nucleotides align to TRBD2. Losses at the gene ends were 4 bases for V and 4 bases for J; bases not matched to a gene: 15. This CDR3 comprises 17 residues. Germline CDR1 reads WSHSY; CDR2 reads SAAADI.

The rearrangement joins TRBV10-3 to TRBJ2-2, with D maybe TRBD1 (6 bases). CDR1 and CDR2 from the germline V gene are ENHRY and SYGVKD. V shed 2 bases and J shed 1 base, with 11 bases lying between them. The CDR3 is 16 residues long. CDR3 loop: CAISERATGNTGELFF. The CDR3 DNA follows: TGTGCCATCAGTGAGAGGGCGACAGGGAACACCGGGGAGCTGTTTTTT.